Listed below are T cell receptor beta chains from one sample, sequenced in a study of blood T cell repertoires in COVID-19. Assay: immunoSEQ multiplex PCR; the TCRdb copy retains only in-frame clones and omits some. The table has 250,000 or so clones, 88% seen once. Sequencing was performed on peripheral blood. These receptors all stem from a woman aged 40 to 50 who had recovered from COVID-19. Both conserved end residues are part of each CDR3. The order of the fields is clone size, D gene, J gene, V gene, CDR3 protein, CDR3 DNA. A D gene is named only where the DNA matches it firmly. Where a row states a size, it is once, few, many or the class of an expanded clone; other rows omit it.

.,.,TRBJ2-5,TRBV5-8,CASSLANTYQETQYF,TGTGCCAGCAGCTTGGCCAACACGTACCAAGAGACCCAGTACTTC
.,.,TRBJ2-5,TRBV27,CASSFARGETQYF,TGTGCCAGCAGTTTTGCCCGCGGGGAGACCCAGTACTTC
.,TRBD1,TRBJ2-2,TRBV7-2,CASSPPTGARTGELFF,TGTGCCAGCAGCCCCCCGACAGGGGCGCGGACCGGGGAGCTGTTTTTT
.,TRBD1,TRBJ1-2,TRBV6-6,CASSYLGQGGDGYTF,TGTGCCAGCAGTTATCTCGGACAGGGGGGCGATGGCTACACCTTC
.,.,TRBJ1-3,TRBV21-1,CASSRAGRLENTIYF,TGTGCCAGCAGCAGAGCCGGCCGACTGGAAAACACCATATATTTT
.,.,TRBJ1-3,TRBV7-8,CASTQNRGRLRNTIYF,TGTGCCAGCACCCAAAATCGGGGTCGGCTGCGGAACACCATATATTTT
.,TRBD2,TRBJ2-2,TRBV30,CAWSVRGLALTGELFF,TGTGCCTGGAGTGTACGGGGACTAGCTCTCACCGGGGAGCTGTTTTTT
.,TRBD2,TRBJ2-1,TRBV6-2/TRBV6-3,CASCQTGLTRRGEFF,TGTGCCAGCTGCCAGACAGGACTCACCCGGCGGGGGGAGTTCTTC
.,.,TRBJ2-3,TRBV27,CASTPLRTDGTDTQYF,TGTGCCAGCACACCATTGAGGACTGATGGAACAGATACGCAGTATTTT
few,TRBD2,TRBJ2-3,TRBV5-4,CASTPGREAGADTQYF,TGTGCCAGCACCCCCGGGCGGGAGGCCGGGGCAGATACGCAGTATTTT
.,TRBD1,TRBJ2-6,TRBV3-1/TRBV3-2,CASSPPLGQVPAGANVLTF,TGTGCCAGCAGCCCCCCTCTGGGACAGGTTCCTGCTGGGGCCAACGTCCTGACTTTC
.,TRBD1,TRBJ2-7,TRBV6-2/TRBV6-3,CASSGEDRPF,TGTGCCAGCAGTGGCGAGGACAGGCCCTTC
once,.,TRBJ2-1,TRBV28,CASTVSAGIYNEQFF,TGTGCCAGCACCGTGTCGGCGGGGATCTACAATGAGCAGTTCTTC
.,TRBD1,TRBJ1-5,TRBV18,CASSPMGQGASNQPQHF,TGTGCCAGCTCACCGATGGGACAGGGGGCGAGCAATCAGCCCCAGCATTTT
once,.,TRBJ1-2,TRBV7-2,CASTLAGGRYGYTF,TGTGCCAGCACCCTGGCGGGAGGGAGATATGGCTACACCTTC
.,TRBD1,TRBJ2-7,TRBV9,CASSNRDRTYEQYF,TGTGCCAGCAGCAACCGGGACAGAACCTACGAGCAGTACTTC
.,TRBD2,TRBJ2-2,TRBV5-1,CASSLGLAVNTGELFF,TGCGCCAGCAGCTTGGGGCTAGCGGTGAACACCGGGGAGCTGTTTTTT
.,TRBD2,TRBJ2-1,TRBV5-1,CASSPQVAGVGNEQFF,TGCGCCAGCAGCCCGCAGGTAGCGGGAGTTGGGAATGAGCAGTTCTTC
.,TRBD2,TRBJ2-2,TRBV27,CASSLESSGGNTGELFF,TGTGCCAGCAGTTTAGAGTCTAGCGGGGGAAACACCGGGGAGCTGTTTTTT
.,.,TRBJ1-2,TRBV9,CASSDASRGGYTF,TGTGCCAGCAGCGACGCTAGTCGGGGAGGCTACACCTTC
.,TRBD2,TRBJ2-1,TRBV3-1/TRBV3-2,CASSPGLASHNEQFF,TGTGCCAGCAGCCCTGGACTAGCTTCCCACAATGAGCAGTTCTTC
.,.,TRBJ2-7,TRBV13,CASSPGTSTHEQYF,TGTGCCAGCAGCCCCGGGACTTCGACGCACGAGCAGTACTTC
.,TRBD2,TRBJ2-2,TRBV19,CASSLWGTSVSGELFF,TGTGCCAGTAGTCTGTGGGGGACTAGCGTCTCCGGGGAGCTGTTTTTT
.,TRBD1,TRBJ1-1,TRBV30,CAWSPRAGGIGTEAFF,TGTGCCTGGAGTCCCCGGGCAGGGGGAATTGGCACTGAAGCTTTCTTT
.,TRBD1,TRBJ2-6,TRBV3-1/TRBV3-2,CASSRQGAGANVLTF,TGTGCCAGCAGCCGACAGGGTGCAGGGGCCAACGTCCTGACTTTC
once,TRBD2,TRBJ2-1,TRBV5-4,CASSLGSSGAYNEQFF,TGTGCCAGCAGCTTGGGATCCAGCGGGGCCTACAATGAGCAGTTCTTC
.,.,TRBJ1-4,TRBV19,CASSYRATNEKLFF,TGTGCCAGTAGTTACAGAGCAACTAATGAAAAACTGTTTTTT
once,.,TRBJ1-5,TRBV2,CASSGGDQPQHF,TGTGCCAGCAGTGGGGGGGATCAGCCCCAGCATTTT
few,.,TRBJ1-5,TRBV7-2,CASSLVSNQPQHF,TGTGCCAGCAGCTTAGTTAGTAATCAGCCCCAGCATTTT
.,.,TRBJ1-1,TRBV5-6,CASSLGAPSAEAFF,TGTGCCAGCAGCTTGGGGGCCCCGTCGGCTGAAGCTTTCTTT
.,TRBD1,TRBJ1-1,TRBV27,CASSLDRGPLNTEAFF,TGTGCCAGCAGTTTAGACAGGGGGCCCTTGAACACTGAAGCTTTCTTT
.,TRBD1,TRBJ1-1,TRBV3-1/TRBV3-2,CASSRDRGLPKHEAFF,TGTGCCAGCAGCCGGGACAGGGGTTTACCGAAGCATGAAGCTTTCTTT
.,.,TRBJ2-7,TRBV6-2/TRBV6-3,CASSYAGEQYF,TGTGCCAGCAGTTACGCGGGGGAGCAGTACTTC
.,TRBD1,TRBJ1-1,TRBV30,CAWSLQGPTEAFF,TGTGCCTGGAGCCTACAGGGGCCCACTGAAGCTTTCTTT
.,.,TRBJ2-1,TRBV3-1/TRBV3-2,CASSRGSTIYNEQFF,TGTGCCAGCAGCCGCGGCAGCACCATCTACAATGAGCAGTTCTTC
.,TRBD1,TRBJ2-5,TRBV18,CASSPRGETGFVTQETQYF,TGTGCCAGCTCACCACGAGGCGAGACAGGGTTCGTCACCCAAGAGACCCAGTACTTC
.,.,TRBJ2-2,TRBV7-8,CASSLAGQSTGELFF,TGTGCCAGCAGCTTAGCGGGACAAAGTACCGGGGAGCTGTTTTTT
.,TRBD2,TRBJ2-3,TRBV9,CASSVDGRAGGTDTQYF,TGTGCCAGCAGCGTAGACGGGAGGGCCGGGGGCACAGATACGCAGTATTTT
.,.,TRBJ1-1,TRBV19,CASSIRGGYPEAFF,TGTGCCAGTAGTATTCGGGGGGGGTACCCTGAAGCTTTCTTT
.,.,TRBJ2-7,TRBV11-2,CASSLVGPRDEQYF,TGTGCCAGCAGCTTAGTAGGCCCTCGGGACGAGCAGTACTTC
.,TRBD1,TRBJ2-1,TRBV6-5,CASSYPGGGDEQFF,TGTGCCAGCAGTTACCCAGGGGGTGGCGATGAGCAGTTCTTC
few,TRBD1,TRBJ1-2,TRBV7-9,CASSPGQGNGYTF,TGTGCCAGCAGCCCCGGACAGGGGAATGGCTACACCTTC
.,TRBD2,TRBJ2-1,TRBV7-9,CASSWREGSGEQFF,TGTGCCAGCAGCTGGCGGGAGGGGTCCGGTGAGCAGTTCTTC
.,.,TRBJ1-2,TRBV4-3,CASSQAAGVIYGYTF,TGCGCCAGCAGCCAAGCGGCCGGGGTCATCTATGGCTACACCTTC
.,TRBD1,TRBJ1-2,TRBV7-2,CASSLSGAGGWGYTF,TGTGCCAGCAGCTTAAGTGGGGCAGGGGGATGGGGCTACACCTTC
.,.,TRBJ2-7,TRBV12-3/TRBV12-4,CASSFGAYEQYF,TGTGCCAGCAGTTTCGGGGCCTACGAGCAGTACTTC
.,.,TRBJ2-2,TRBV30,CAWSPLTGELFF,TGTGCCTGGAGTCCCCTCACCGGGGAGCTGTTTTTT
.,.,TRBJ2-1,TRBV27,CASSPRGGLPTRGSYNEQFF,TGTGCCAGCAGTCCCCGAGGAGGGCTACCGACTCGGGGCTCCTACAATGAGCAGTTCTTC
once,TRBD2,TRBJ2-1,TRBV24-1,CATSDLPSGNSYNEQFF,TGTGCCACCAGTGATTTGCCTAGCGGCAACTCCTACAATGAGCAGTTCTTC
.,.,TRBJ2-5,TRBV2,CASTGLGVTQYF,TGTGCCAGCACGGGCCTCGGGGTGACCCAGTACTTC